Below are 5 T cell receptor beta chains sequenced from a single sample in a study of blood T cell repertoires in COVID-19 (dated by TCRdb to the early 2020s). The library relied on the immunoSEQ multiplex PCR assay. TCRdb obtained this table from immuneACCESS and retained in-frame rearrangements with V and J assigned. These tables miss some clones; where compared with another copy, unresolved V genes account for less than half of the shortfall, and the remainder is unexplained. Here the sample has 250,000 to 350,000 clones; 65% to 85% occur a single time. The ten largest clonotypes hold more than 1.2% of the sample. The specimen sequenced was peripheral blood. The receptors here all came from a human donor with COVID-19, enrolled during active disease. The donor label of this sample is uncertain.

This chain's CDR3 is CATENLQLTGELFF. In nucleotides, the CDR3 is TGTGCCACCGAAAACTTACAGCTCACCGGGGAGCTGTTTTTT. The chain couples TRBV19 to TRBJ2-2, with unresolved D. Deletions cut 10 bases from V and 4 bases from J, with 16 bases between. CDR1 and CDR2 from the germline V gene are LNHDA and SQIVND (reference sequence). The CDR3 has 14 residues.

V gene TRBV30 combines with J gene TRBJ2-1, with TRBD2 matching over 8 bases. Germline V lookup: CDR1 GTSNPN, CDR2 SVGIG (reference sequence). The CDR3 sequence is 12 residues long. Unmatched junction bases numbered 1, after V lost 3 bases and J lost 6 bases. Written as DNA, the CDR3 is TGTGCCTGGAGCCGGGGGGGCAATGAGCAGTTCTTC. Translating gives CAWSRGGNEQFF.

The CDR3 region has the DNA TGTGCCAGCAGCCCCACAGGGCTAAGAGGCTACACCTTC. Amino acid sequence: CASSPTGLRGYTF. The genes are TRBV5-4 and TRBJ1-2; D is perhaps TRBD1 (6 bases). V dropped 4 bases and J dropped 8 bases, with 15 bases sitting between them. Germline V gene lookup returns CDR1 SGHNT and CDR2 YYREEE (reference sequence). The CDR3 is 13 residues long.

The chain carries TRBV28 and TRBJ1-3, with 9 bases identical to TRBD1. Trimming took 5 bases from V and 9 from J; bases not matched to a gene: 11. CDR3 size: 15 residues. In germline, CDR1 is MDHEN, CDR2 SYDVKM. DNA of the CDR3: TGTGCCAGCAGTGGGGGACAGGGAACTGGGAGCACCATATATTTT. Translation gives CASSGGQGTGSTIYF.

J is TRBJ1-1 and V is TRBV19; 8 bases align to TRBD1. Germline V lookup: CDR1 LNHDA, CDR2 SQIVND (reference sequence). V lost 2 bases to trimming and J lost 6 bases; unmatched junction nucleotides: 5. The CDR3 is 14 residues long. As DNA, the CDR3 is TGTGCCAGTAGTATAACAGGGGGGTCTTCTGAAGCTTTCTTT. Amino acids: CASSITGGSSEAFF.